A selection of T cell receptor beta chains follows, all from one sample in a study of blood T cell repertoires in COVID-19. Measured with immunoSEQ multiplex PCR; TCRdb has only the in-frame clones, and not every one. Found here are over 250,000 clones, about four fifths of them singletons; the top ten hold around 10%. Material for sequencing was peripheral blood. These receptors were obtained from a woman aged 45-65 years who had recovered from COVID-19. The CDR3 runs from the conserved cysteine through the conserved F or W. Clone sizes are given selectively: once, few, many, or a class where the clone is expanded.

v_gene	j_gene	abundance	CDR3aa
TRBV20-1	TRBJ2-1	-	CSAEGGAQFF
TRBV28	TRBJ2-6	once	CASRTGQGASGANVLTF
TRBV19	TRBJ2-3	-	CASSTSSGAPDTQYF
TRBV5-4	TRBJ2-1	-	CASSLVTSYNEQFF
TRBV5-4	TRBJ1-2	-	CASSLEQGAPNYGYTF
TRBV5-1	TRBJ1-5	-	CASSPGGALGNQPQHF
TRBV11-2	TRBJ2-1	-	CASSSGTSGSYNEQFF
TRBV7-3	TRBJ2-6	-	CASSRAGVAGANVLTF
TRBV4-1	TRBJ1-1	-	CASSQERQGRTEAFF
TRBV4-1	TRBJ1-6	-	CASSQDQAGGANSPLHF
TRBV9	TRBJ2-3	-	CASSPGGTTDTQYF
TRBV6-2/TRBV6-3	TRBJ2-4	-	CASSQAKNIQYF
TRBV19	TRBJ2-7	few	CASSLGQGGYEQYF
TRBV28	TRBJ1-1	-	CASSLWTGGTEAFF
TRBV4-1	TRBJ2-1	-	CASSRAQGIGNEQFF
TRBV27	TRBJ1-2	-	CASSYRDSANYGYTF
TRBV25-1	TRBJ2-7	-	CASSGTSSSYEQYF
TRBV27	TRBJ2-6	-	CATSSRGYSGANVLTF
TRBV6-1	TRBJ2-3	-	CASSEGELSTDTQYF
TRBV7-9	TRBJ1-5	-	CASSLELASGQPQHF
TRBV6-5	TRBJ2-3	-	CASRLGGSSTDTQYF
TRBV28	TRBJ2-7	-	CASSSRLAGGHEQYF
TRBV28	TRBJ1-3	-	CASLRGSGNTIYF
TRBV6-2/TRBV6-3	TRBJ1-5	-	CASSYNRVPQPQHF
TRBV6-5	TRBJ1-1	-	CASSYAGNTEAFF
TRBV11-1	TRBJ1-1	-	CASSPRTGTEAFF
TRBV7-9	TRBJ2-4	-	CASSWGASGSLNIQYF
TRBV19	TRBJ1-5	-	CAGSKGQGTRLTGQPQHF
TRBV7-2	TRBJ2-7	-	CASSLDIGGGSYEQYF
TRBV7-3	TRBJ2-1	-	CASSSTDGLAGGEQFF
TRBV3-1/TRBV3-2	TRBJ2-5	-	CASRAGGGETQYF
TRBV5-6	TRBJ2-2	once	CASSEYRTGRNTGELFF
TRBV21-1	TRBJ1-4	-	CASSNGRPRGAGTAHEKLFF
TRBV7-2	TRBJ1-2	-	CASSLVRGNYGYTF
TRBV3-1/TRBV3-2	TRBJ2-5	-	CASSQDVTVQETQYF
TRBV2	TRBJ2-4	-	CASSEWGQGGNIQYF
TRBV4-2	TRBJ2-1	many	CASSQEGPGQGSNEQFF
TRBV5-6	TRBJ2-2	-	CASSLIRRAGGLGTGELFF
TRBV28	TRBJ2-2	-	CASNSREQGGTGELFF
TRBV6-2/TRBV6-3	TRBJ1-2	-	CASSYSIVGGSYGYTF
TRBV19	TRBJ2-3	-	CASSIGLASDTQYF
TRBV24-1	TRBJ1-2	-	CATSAQASYGYTF
TRBV7-9	TRBJ2-3	once	CASSLAISTYSTDTQYF
TRBV7-2	TRBJ1-1	-	CASSLNGRNTEAFF
TRBV28	TRBJ1-4	-	CASSLSEKLFF
TRBV30	TRBJ2-5	-	CAWSAGGETQYF
TRBV10-3	TRBJ1-2	-	CAISLRQGGYTF
TRBV7-3	TRBJ1-1	once	CASSVQGGYTEAFF
TRBV18	TRBJ2-2	-	CASSAQGAGDTGELFF
TRBV6-6	TRBJ1-1	-	CASSYFQEGEAFF
TRBV5-4	TRBJ2-3	-	CASSFRLAGGLTDTQYF
TRBV18	TRBJ2-4	-	CASSLRRTGDGKNIQYF
TRBV6-2/TRBV6-3	TRBJ2-7	-	CASSPYGWASLEQYF
TRBV7-9	TRBJ2-1	-	CASSSLSGEQFF
TRBV6-5	TRBJ2-5	-	CASSPGLARETQYF
TRBV5-1	TRBJ2-1	-	CASSLTGEPYNEQFF
TRBV19	TRBJ2-5	-	CASSTRDRGQETQYF